This is a list of T cell receptor beta chains from one sample in a study of blood T cell repertoires in COVID-19. Profiled with immunoSEQ multiplex PCR; TCRdb holds only in-frame clones, not every one. The data show some 52,000 clones, about 88% seen once. Material for sequencing was peripheral blood. The receptors stem from a human donor with active COVID-19. The donor label of this sample is uncertain. Each CDR3 is given with its conserved first and last residue. Each record gives: V gene, clone size, J gene, D gene, CDR3 protein, CDR3 DNA. D genes are given only for firm matches. Some rows have no size entry. The others give once, few or many, or a class for an expanded clone.

>TRBV19|.|TRBJ1-5|.
CASSNRDSNQPQHF
TGTGCCAGTAGTAATCGGGATAGCAATCAGCCCCAGCATTTT
>TRBV6-2/TRBV6-3|.|TRBJ1-5|TRBD1
CASSRDRYSNQPQHF
TGTGCCAGCAGTCGGGACAGGTATAGCAATCAGCCCCAGCATTTT
>TRBV5-1|.|TRBJ2-7|.
CASKYSQALTGPLVEQYF
TGCGCCAGCAAATACTCCCAAGCCTTGACAGGCCCACTCGTCGAGCAGTACTTC
>TRBV7-2|once|TRBJ2-1|TRBD2
CASSLTGLARYEQFF
TGTGCCAGCAGCTTAACCGGACTAGCGAGGTATGAGCAGTTCTTC
>TRBV6-5|.|TRBJ2-3|TRBD2
CASRRTSGGADTQYF
TGTGCCAGCAGGCGGACTAGCGGGGGGGCAGATACGCAGTATTTT
>TRBV7-3|.|TRBJ2-3|TRBD2
CASTLGLAGAQDTQYF
TGTGCCAGCACCTTGGGACTAGCGGGGGCGCAGGATACGCAGTATTTT
>TRBV4-3|.|TRBJ1-5|TRBD1
CASSQELGGGGIGNQPQHF
TGCGCCAGCAGCCAAGAATTAGGGGGCGGAGGTATTGGCAATCAGCCCCAGCATTTT
>TRBV5-1|once|TRBJ2-1|.
CASSLGSGLNNEQFF
TGCGCCAGCAGCTTGGGTAGCGGACTTAACAATGAGCAGTTCTTC
>TRBV21-1|once|TRBJ1-6|.
CASSNPKLSSYNSPLHF
TGTGCCAGCAGCAACCCTAAGTTGAGCTCCTATAATTCACCCCTCCACTTT
>TRBV19|.|TRBJ1-2|.
CASSIGRAGGYTF
TGTGCCAGTAGTATCGGCAGGGCTGGGGGCTACACCTTC
>TRBV5-1|few|TRBJ1-1|TRBD1
CASSLGQGTAFF
TGCGCCAGCAGCTTGGGACAGGGGACAGCTTTCTTT
>TRBV27|.|TRBJ1-1|.
CASILAGVGESTEAFF
TGTGCCAGCATCCTGGCAGGGGTTGGGGAGAGCACTGAAGCTTTCTTT
>TRBV4-3|.|TRBJ1-1|.
CASSQSDTEAFF
TGCGCCAGCAGCCAATCAGACACTGAAGCTTTCTTT
>TRBV6-6|few|TRBJ1-1|.
CASSRDIRGASAFF
TGTGCCAGCAGTAGGGACATACGGGGGGCCTCAGCTTTCTTT
>TRBV2|.|TRBJ2-5|.
CASSDLGVLTKETQYF
TGTGCCAGCAGTGATTTGGGAGTACTTACGAAAGAGACCCAGTACTTC
>TRBV7-2|.|TRBJ2-5|TRBD2
CASSSTSGVRETQYF
TGTGCCAGCAGCTCAACTAGCGGGGTTCGAGAGACCCAGTACTTC
>TRBV7-3|.|TRBJ2-1|TRBD2
CASSLHGGKQFF
TGTGCCAGCAGCTTACACGGGGGGAAGCAGTTCTTC
>TRBV25-1|few|TRBJ1-2|.
CASNRGNYGYTF
TGTGCCAGCAATCGGGGGAACTATGGCTACACCTTC
>TRBV3-1/TRBV3-2|.|TRBJ1-3|.
CASSQRGTKGNTIYF
TGTGCCAGCAGCCAAAGAGGTACTAAGGGAAACACCATATATTTT
>TRBV27|.|TRBJ2-2|.
CASSSNRLKGGELFF
TGTGCCAGCAGTTCTAACAGGCTTAAGGGCGGGGAGCTGTTTTTT